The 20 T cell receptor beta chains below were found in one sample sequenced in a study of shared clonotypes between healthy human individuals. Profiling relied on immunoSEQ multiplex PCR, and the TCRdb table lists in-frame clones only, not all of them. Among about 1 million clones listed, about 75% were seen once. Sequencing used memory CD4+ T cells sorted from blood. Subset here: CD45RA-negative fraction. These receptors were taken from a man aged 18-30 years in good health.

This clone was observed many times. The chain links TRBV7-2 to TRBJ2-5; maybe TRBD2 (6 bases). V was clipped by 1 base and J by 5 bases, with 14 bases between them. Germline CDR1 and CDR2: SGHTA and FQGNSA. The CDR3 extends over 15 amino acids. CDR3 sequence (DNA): TGTGCCAGCAGCTTAGATGGTACTCGGGGGGAGACCCAGTACTTC. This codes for CASSLDGTRGETQYF.

The CDR3 region is CASSRDRGTEAFF. The CDR3 DNA reads as TGTGCCAGCAGCAGAGACAGGGGGACTGAAGCTTTCTTT. The chain combines TRBV6-5 with TRBJ1-1; 9 nucleotides align to TRBD1. V lost 6 bases and J lost 5; bases outside the gene matches: 4. In germline, CDR1 is MNHEY, CDR2 SVGAGI. The CDR3 loop spans 13 amino acids.

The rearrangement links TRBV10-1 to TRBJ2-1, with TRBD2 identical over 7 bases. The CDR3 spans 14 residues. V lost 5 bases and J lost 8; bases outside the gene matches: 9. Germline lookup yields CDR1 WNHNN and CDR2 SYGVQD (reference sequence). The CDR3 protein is CASSRSGTGDEQFF. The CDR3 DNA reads TGCGCCAGCAGTCGCAGCGGGACCGGCGATGAGCAGTTCTTC.

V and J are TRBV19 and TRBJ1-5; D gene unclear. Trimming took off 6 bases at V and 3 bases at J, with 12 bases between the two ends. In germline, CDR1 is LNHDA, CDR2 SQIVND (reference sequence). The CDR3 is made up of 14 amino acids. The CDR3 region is CASSTVGFNQPQHF. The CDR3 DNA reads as TGTGCCAGTAGCACGGTGGGGTTCAATCAGCCCCAGCATTTT.

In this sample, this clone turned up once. Written as DNA, the CDR3 is TGTGCCAGCAGCCAACTCGCCGGCGTGGGCGAGCAGTACTTC. It yields the protein CASSQLAGVGEQYF. The chain employs TRBV5-8 and TRBJ2-7; D not resolved. Trimming took 4 bases from V and 6 from J, leaving 17 bases between them. CDR3 length: 14 residues. Germline V gene sequence: CDR1 SGHTS, CDR2 YDEGEE.

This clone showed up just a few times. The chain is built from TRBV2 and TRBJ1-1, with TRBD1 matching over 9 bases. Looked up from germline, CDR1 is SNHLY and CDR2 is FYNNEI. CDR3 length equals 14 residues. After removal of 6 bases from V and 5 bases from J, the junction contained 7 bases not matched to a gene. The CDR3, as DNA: TGTGCCAGCAGGAGGGGACAGGGTGGGACTGAAGCTTTCTTT. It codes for CASRRGQGGTEAFF.

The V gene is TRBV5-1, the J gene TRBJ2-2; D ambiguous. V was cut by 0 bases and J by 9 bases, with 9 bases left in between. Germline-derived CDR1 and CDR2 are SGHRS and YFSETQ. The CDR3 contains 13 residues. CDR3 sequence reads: CASSLANGRELFF. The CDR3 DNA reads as TGCGCCAGCAGCTTGGCCAACGGAAGGGAGCTGTTTTTT.

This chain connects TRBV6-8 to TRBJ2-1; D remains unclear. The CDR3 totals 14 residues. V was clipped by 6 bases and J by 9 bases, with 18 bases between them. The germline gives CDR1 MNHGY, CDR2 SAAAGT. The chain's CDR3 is CASRESVWWVEQFF. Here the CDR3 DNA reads TGTGCCAGCAGGGAGAGTGTCTGGTGGGTTGAGCAGTTCTTC.

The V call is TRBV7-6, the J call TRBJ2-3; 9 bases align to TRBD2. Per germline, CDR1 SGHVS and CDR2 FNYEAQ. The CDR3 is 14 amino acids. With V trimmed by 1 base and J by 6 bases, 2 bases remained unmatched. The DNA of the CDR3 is TGTGCCAGCAGCTTAGTTGCGGGGGGGGATACGCAGTATTTT. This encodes CASSLVAGGDTQYF.

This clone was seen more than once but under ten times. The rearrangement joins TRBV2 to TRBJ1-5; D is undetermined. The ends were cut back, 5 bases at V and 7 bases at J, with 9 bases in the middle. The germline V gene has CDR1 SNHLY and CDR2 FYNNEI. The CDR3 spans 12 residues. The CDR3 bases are TGTGCCAGCAGTTTCCAAGGCCAGCCCCAGCATTTT. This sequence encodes CASSFQGQPQHF.

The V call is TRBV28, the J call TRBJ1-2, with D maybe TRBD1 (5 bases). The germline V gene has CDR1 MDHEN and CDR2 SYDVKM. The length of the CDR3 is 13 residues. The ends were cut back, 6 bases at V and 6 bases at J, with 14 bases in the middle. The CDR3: CASRIRGGNGYTF. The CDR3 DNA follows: TGTGCCAGCAGGATACGGGGGGGGAATGGCTACACCTTC.

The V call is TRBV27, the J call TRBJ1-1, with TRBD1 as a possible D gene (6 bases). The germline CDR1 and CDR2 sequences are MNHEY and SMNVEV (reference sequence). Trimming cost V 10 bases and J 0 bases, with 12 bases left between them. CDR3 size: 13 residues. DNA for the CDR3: TGTGCCACCTCAGGACAGCTGAACACTGAAGCTTTCTTT. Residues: CATSGQLNTEAFF.

DNA for the CDR3: TGTGCCAGCAGTGAAAACTTGGCGTACAATGAGCAGTTCTTC. Translating it yields CASSENLAYNEQFF. The genes are TRBV6-1 and TRBJ2-1; no clear D gene. Per germline, CDR1 MNHNS and CDR2 SASEGT. CDR3 length equals 14 residues. The V end lost 2 bases, the J end lost 4 bases, and 9 bases lay between the germline ends.

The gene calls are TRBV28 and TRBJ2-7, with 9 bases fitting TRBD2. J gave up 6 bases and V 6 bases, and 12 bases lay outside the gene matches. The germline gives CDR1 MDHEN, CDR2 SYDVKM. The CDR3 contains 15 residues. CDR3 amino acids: CASSPSAGGPLEQYF. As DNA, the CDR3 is TGTGCCAGCAGCCCTTCGGCGGGGGGGCCCCTCGAGCAGTACTTC.

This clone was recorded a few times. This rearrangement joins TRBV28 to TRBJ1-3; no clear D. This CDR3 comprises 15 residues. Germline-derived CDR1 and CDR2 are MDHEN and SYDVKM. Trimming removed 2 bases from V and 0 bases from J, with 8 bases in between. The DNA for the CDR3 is TGTGCCAGCAGTTTACGCAGGATCTCTGGAAACACCATATATTTT. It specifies CASSLRRISGNTIYF.

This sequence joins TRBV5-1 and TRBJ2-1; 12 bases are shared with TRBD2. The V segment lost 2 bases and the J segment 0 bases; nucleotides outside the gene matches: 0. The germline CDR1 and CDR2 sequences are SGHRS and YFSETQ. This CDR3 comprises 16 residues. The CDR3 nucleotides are TGCGCCAGCAGCTTACTAGCGGGGGGCTCCTACAATGAGCAGTTCTTC. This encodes CASSLLAGGSYNEQFF.

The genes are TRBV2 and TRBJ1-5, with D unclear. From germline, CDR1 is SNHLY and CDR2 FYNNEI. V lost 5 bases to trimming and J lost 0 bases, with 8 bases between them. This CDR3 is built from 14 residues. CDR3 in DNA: TGTGCCAGCAGTACACTAAATAGCAATCAGCCCCAGCATTTT. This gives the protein CASSTLNSNQPQHF.

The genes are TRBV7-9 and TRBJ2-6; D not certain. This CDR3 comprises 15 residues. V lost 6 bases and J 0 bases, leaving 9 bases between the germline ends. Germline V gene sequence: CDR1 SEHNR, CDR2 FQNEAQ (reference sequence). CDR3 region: CASRRGSSGANVLTF. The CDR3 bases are TGTGCCAGCAGAAGAGGTAGCTCTGGGGCCAACGTCCTGACTTTC. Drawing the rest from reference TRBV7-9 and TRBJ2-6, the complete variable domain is DTGVSQNPRHKITKRGQNVTFRCDPISEHNRLYWYRQTLGQGPEFLTYFQNEAQLEKSRLLSDRFSAERPKGSFSTLEIQRTEQGDSAMYLCASRRGSSGANVLTFGAGSRLTVL.

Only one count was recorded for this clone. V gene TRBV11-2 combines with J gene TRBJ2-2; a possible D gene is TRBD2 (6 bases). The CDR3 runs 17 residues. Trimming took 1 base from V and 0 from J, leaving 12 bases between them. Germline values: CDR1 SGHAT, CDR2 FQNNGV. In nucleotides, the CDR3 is TGTGCCAGCAGCTTAGTGGGGGGAACCTCGAACACCGGGGAGCTGTTTTTT. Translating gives CASSLVGGTSNTGELFF.

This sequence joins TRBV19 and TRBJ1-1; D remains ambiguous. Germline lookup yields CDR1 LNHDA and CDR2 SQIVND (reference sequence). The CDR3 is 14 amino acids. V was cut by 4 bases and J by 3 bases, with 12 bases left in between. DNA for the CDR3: TGTGCCAGTAGTAGCCCGTATGTAGACACTGAAGCTTTCTTT. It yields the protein CASSSPYVDTEAFF.